A single sample gave rise to the 24 T cell receptor beta chains below, sequenced in a study of cytomegalovirus exposure and HLA in healthy donors. The PCR had 60 Vbeta and 13 Jbeta primers. Clones were sequenced by immunoSEQ multiplex PCR, and TCRdb holds only the in-frame ones, with some missing. Of roughly 150,000 clones in the sample, 73% were seen once. The sample was PBMCs. These receptor sequences come from a young woman in good health and CMV-seronegative.

The chain is built from TRBV7-2 and TRBJ1-2; no definite D call. The CDR3 has 13 amino acids. V was cut by 4 bases and J by 10 bases, with 16 bases left in between. Germline CDR1 is SGHTA and CDR2 is FQGNSA. This CDR3 is CASSSFAGWDYTF. The CDR3 DNA reads TGTGCCAGCAGCTCGTTTGCGGGGTGGGACTACACCTTC.

The chain joins TRBV30 to TRBJ2-7; D remains ambiguous. The CDR3 has 15 residues. CDR1 is GTSNPN, CDR2 SVGIG, per germline (reference sequence). The ends were cut back, 2 bases at V and 5 bases at J, with 19 bases in the middle. The CDR3 bases are TGTGCCTGGAGTAAAGGCACGAGGCCCTTAAACGAGCAGTACGTC. It yields the protein CAWSKGTRPLNEQYV.

This chain uses TRBV13 with TRBJ1-1; no clear D. Trimming cost V 1 base and J 2 bases, with 14 bases left between them. Germline loops: CDR1 PRHDT, CDR2 FYEKMQ (reference sequence). The CDR3 consists of 16 residues. The CDR3 here is CASSLAAGSGNTEAFF. The CDR3 DNA reads as TGTGCCAGCAGCTTAGCGGCGGGGTCGGGTAACACTGAAGCTTTCTTT.

This clone was detected a few times. The V gene is TRBV4-2, the J gene TRBJ2-1; TRBD2 might be the D (6 bases). Germline V gives CDR1 LGHNA, CDR2 YNFKEQ. V dropped 0 bases and J dropped 8 bases, with 17 bases sitting between them. The CDR3 covers 16 residues. DNA of the CDR3: TGTGCCAGCAGCCAAGAAGGGTCCGGGGAGGTGGATGAGCAGTTCTTC. Translation gives CASSQEGSGEVDEQFF.

This chain connects TRBV5-6 to TRBJ1-2; D might be TRBD1 (6 bases). The ends were cut back, 2 bases at V and 4 bases at J, with 9 bases in the middle. The CDR3 covers 13 residues. Germline lookup yields CDR1 SGHDT and CDR2 YYEEEE. CDR3 residues: CASSFDRPYGYTF. CDR3 DNA sequence: TGTGCCAGCAGCTTCGACAGGCCCTATGGCTACACCTTC. Drawing the rest from reference TRBV5-6 and TRBJ1-2, the complete variable domain is DAGVTQSPTHLIKTRGQQVTLRCSPKSGHDTVSWYQQALGQGPQFIFQYYEEEERQRGNFPDRFSGHQFPNYSSELNVNALLLGDSALYLCASSFDRPYGYTFGSGTRLTVV.

This clone has only a few counts. The chain links TRBV10-3 to TRBJ1-1, with D possibly matching TRBD1 (5 bases). Germline V gene lookup returns CDR1 ENHRY and CDR2 SYGVKD. The CDR3 totals 16 residues. With 5 bases removed from V and 2 bases from J, the gap between germline ends came to 18 bases. The CDR3 nucleotides are TGTGCCATCAGTTCCGCGCAGGGTTCCGCTAACACTGAAGCTTTCTTT. Translated: CAISSAQGSANTEAFF.

This clone was picked up a small number of times. J is TRBJ1-6 and V is TRBV28; TRBD1 matches at 10 bases. Germline CDR1 and CDR2: MDHEN and SYDVKM. CDR3 length equals 15 residues. Trimming cost V 8 bases and J 4 bases; bases outside gene matches: 5. The CDR3 nucleotides read TGTGCCAGCCGAGGGACAGGGGTTTATAATTCACCCCTCCACTTT. This sequence encodes CASRGTGVYNSPLHF.

Only a few counts were recorded for this clone. This sequence joins TRBV5-1 and TRBJ2-2; 8 bases map to TRBD1. V shed 4 bases, J shed 6 bases, and the junction held 5 bases outside the gene matches. The length of the CDR3 is 14 residues. The germline V gene encodes CDR1 SGHRS and CDR2 YFSETQ. The CDR3 nucleotides are TGCGCCAGCAGCGTGGGACAGGTCCCCGGGGAGCTGTTTTTT. It specifies CASSVGQVPGELFF.

There are a few counts of this clone. The rearrangement uses TRBV7-8 and TRBJ2-4, with 10 bases that match TRBD2. Looked up from germline, CDR1 is SGHVS and CDR2 is FQNEAQ. The V and J ends lost 2 bases and 7 bases, in that order; junction bases with no gene match: 8. CDR3 size: 16 residues. The chain's CDR3 is CASSLNSGGPINIQYF. CDR3 in DNA: TGTGCCAGCAGCTTAAATAGCGGGGGGCCGATTAACATTCAGTACTTC.

The chain employs TRBV9 and TRBJ2-1, with 7 bases identical to TRBD2. Germline CDR1 reads SGDLS; CDR2 reads YYNGEE. Losses at the gene ends were 3 bases for V and 5 bases for J; bases not matched to a gene: 17. This CDR3 is 18 amino acids long. Written as DNA, the CDR3 is TGTGCCAGCAGCGCCCCGTGGGGGGAGGGAAGACATAACAATGAGCAGTTCTTC. Translating gives CASSAPWGEGRHNNEQFF.

The rearrangement uses TRBV7-2 and TRBJ2-1, with 12 bases lining up with TRBD2. The CDR3 consists of 18 residues. CDR1 and CDR2 (germline): SGHTA, FQGNSA. Trimming cost V 1 base and J 0 bases; bases outside gene matches: 4. This CDR3 is CASSLGLAGARSYNEQFF. Here the CDR3 DNA reads TGTGCCAGCAGCTTAGGACTAGCGGGGGCTCGCTCCTACAATGAGCAGTTCTTC. The entire variable domain, with the rest obtained from reference TRBV7-2 and TRBJ2-1, is as follows: GAGVSQSPSNKVTEKGKDVELRCDPISGHTALYWYRQSLGQGLEFLIYFQGNSAPDKSGLPSDRFSAERTGGSVSTLTIQRTQQEDSAVYLCASSLGLAGARSYNEQFFGPGTRLTVL.

This chain joins TRBV10-2 and TRBJ2-1; 12 bases map to TRBD2. V was pared by 7 bases and J by 8 bases, with 3 bases of the junction left unmatched. The CDR3 consists of 13 residues. CDR1 is WSHSY, CDR2 SAAADI, per germline. This CDR3 reads CASKLAGGDEQFF. The CDR3 nucleotides read TGCGCCAGCAAACTAGCGGGAGGTGATGAGCAGTTCTTC.

In its sample, this clone was seen once. The chain uses TRBV5-1 and TRBJ1-2, with 7 nucleotides matching TRBD1. The CDR3 loop spans 15 amino acids. V lost 8 bases and J lost 10; bases outside the gene matches: 20. Germline assignment: CDR1 SGHRS and CDR2 YFSETQ. Here the CDR3 reads CASWTGKSGHLVYTF. The CDR3 nucleotides are TGCGCCAGTTGGACAGGAAAATCCGGGCATCTAGTCTACACCTTC.

V and J are TRBV10-3 and TRBJ1-5, with no clear D. Germline V gene lookup returns CDR1 ENHRY and CDR2 SYGVKD. V lost 3 bases, J lost 4 bases, and 7 bases lay in between. The CDR3 is 13 amino acids. CDR3 nucleotides: TGTGCCATCAGTGAAGCGGGGAATCAGCCCCAGCATTTT. As protein: CAISEAGNQPQHF.

The chain joins TRBV7-6 to TRBJ2-7; 7 bases agree with TRBD1. Germline CDR1 reads SGHVS; CDR2 reads FNYEAQ. This CDR3 comprises 12 residues. Trimming cost V 4 bases and J 5 bases; bases outside gene matches: 2. The CDR3 DNA reads TGTGCCAGCAGCTCTACAGGGGACGAGCAGTACGTC. This codes for CASSSTGDEQYV.

The chain couples TRBV6-5 to TRBJ1-2; perhaps TRBD1 as D (6 bases). The CDR3 has 15 amino acids. V was cut by 4 bases and J by 4 bases, with 16 bases left in between. CDR1 MNHEY and CDR2 SVGAGI come from the germline V gene. CDR3 residues: CASSSPQDSSYGYTF. CDR3 nucleotides: TGTGCCAGCAGTTCCCCCCAGGACAGTAGCTATGGCTACACCTTC.

The rearrangement uses TRBV4-3 and TRBJ1-2; unclear D gene. This CDR3 is built from 18 residues. Trimming cost V 0 bases and J 0 bases, with 17 bases left between them. The germline CDR1 and CDR2 sequences are LGHNA and YSLEER. CDR3 bases: TGCGCCAGCAGCCAAGAGGTTCGGGGAGTCCAAACTAACTATGGCTACACCTTC. Its protein product is CASSQEVRGVQTNYGYTF.

Here the CDR3 reads CASSYAWTATNEKLFF. The CDR3 DNA follows: TGTGCCAGCAGTTACGCCTGGACAGCAACTAATGAAAAACTGTTTTTT. V and J are TRBV6-6 and TRBJ1-4, with D possibly matching TRBD1 (6 bases). The germline gives CDR1 MNHNY, CDR2 SVGAGI (reference sequence). This CDR3 region has 16 residues. V dropped 2 bases and J dropped 0 bases, with 10 bases sitting between them.

The V and J genes are TRBV2 and TRBJ1-2; no reliable D call. Germline V lookup: CDR1 SNHLY, CDR2 FYNNEI. CDR3 length: 12 residues. Trimming stripped 2 bases from V and 5 bases from J, with 6 bases between. The CDR3 loop is CASSELRYGYTF. The CDR3 nucleotides are TGTGCCAGCAGTGAACTTAGATATGGCTACACCTTC.

The chain recombines TRBV18 with TRBJ1-1; no clear D gene. This CDR3 is built from 13 residues. Trimming left V 5 bases short and J 4 bases short, with 11 bases between. Germline values: CDR1 KGHSH, CDR2 LQKENI. Here the CDR3 reads CASSGVRATEAFF. CDR3 DNA sequence: TGTGCCAGCTCAGGGGTGAGGGCCACTGAAGCTTTCTTT.

The chain carries TRBV6-1 and TRBJ2-7; D may be TRBD1 (6 bases). There are 14 residues in the CDR3. V was pared by 4 bases and J by 0 bases, with 10 bases between. CDR1 is MNHNS, CDR2 SASEGT, per germline. The CDR3 loop reads CASSVDRSSYEQYF. The CDR3, as DNA: TGTGCCAGCAGTGTTGACAGGAGCTCCTACGAGCAGTACTTC.

This chain links TRBV7-2 with TRBJ2-1; TRBD2 is a possible D gene (7 bases). Germline lookup yields CDR1 SGHTA and CDR2 FQGNSA. Trimming cost V 5 bases and J 3 bases, with 26 bases left between them. This CDR3 contains 19 residues. The CDR3 sequence is CASSLRLNLQGGDYNEQFF. DNA for the CDR3: TGTGCCAGCAGCCTTAGGCTTAATCTACAGGGAGGGGACTACAATGAGCAGTTCTTC.

J is TRBJ2-1 and V is TRBV19; D uncertain. The V gene lost 8 bases and the J gene lost 2 bases, with 13 bases spanning the gap. Germline CDR1 is LNHDA and CDR2 is SQIVND (reference sequence). CDR3 length equals 14 residues. The chain's CDR3 is CASSYLGPYNEQFF. DNA of the CDR3: TGTGCCAGTTCATACCTTGGGCCCTACAATGAGCAGTTCTTC.

The gene calls are TRBV7-2 and TRBJ2-7; TRBD2 is a possible D gene (6 bases). The V gene lost 3 bases and the J gene lost 6 bases, with 15 bases spanning the gap. The CDR3 loop spans 14 amino acids. In germline, CDR1 is SGHTA, CDR2 FQGNSA. CDR3 protein: CASSFIGRPGEQYV. The CDR3 bases are TGTGCCAGCAGCTTTATCGGGAGACCCGGCGAGCAGTACGTC.